Sequencing of this T cell receptor (beta chain) was carried out in a study of radiation and T cells in renal cell carcinoma. Regarding the study as a whole: Dominant CDR3 motifs occupied more repertoire in irradiated than control tumors. From baseline, blood top tumor clonotypes peaked at 2 weeks post-radiation.

CDR3 length: 15 residues. Per germline, CDR1 LNHNV and CDR2 YYDKDF (reference sequence). Trimming took 0 bases from V and 4 from J; bases not matched to a gene: 5. Only a few counts were recorded for this clone. The antigen is not known. Treatment given: 15 Gy SBRT to primary tumor, nephrectomy 4 weeks later. Nephrectomy followed 15 Gy stereotactic body radiation by 4 weeks. The data were produced by immunoSEQ multiplex PCR, yet TCRdb's version contains in-frame clones alone and is incomplete. The sample lists around 13,000 clones; roughly a third were seen once. The chain carries TRBV15 and TRBJ1-2; the match to TRBD1 covers 7 bases. The sequence derives from a man in his 60s with renal cell carcinoma. The input for sequencing was tumor tissue, taken from a patient whose treatment included radiotherapy and nephrectomy. The CDR3 spells CATSRDTGDGYGYTF. Here the CDR3 DNA reads TGTGCCACCAGCAGAGATACAGGGGATGGCTATGGCTACACCTTC.